What follows is one T cell receptor (beta chain) and its context. Original data processing: Nucleated cell counts were estimated from reference gene primer amplification. Assay: immunoSEQ multiplex PCR; the TCRdb copy retains only in-frame clones and omits some. V and J calls and clone size are given by that table; D and trimming were obtained from the DNA. The data show tens of thousands of clones, more than 70% seen once. These data come from a study of blood T cell repertoires in COVID-19. Overall study context: COVID-19 samples from acute and convalescent phases originated in the United States, Italy and Spain.

This TCR came from a human donor in a cohort sampled during active COVID-19. Sequencing was performed on peripheral blood.

DNA of the CDR3: TGTGCCAGCAGTGACTTCTCGGGGAATTCACCCCTCCACTTT. Protein product: CASSDFSGNSPLHF. The rearrangement links TRBV6-4 to TRBJ1-6; D unresolved. Trimming shortened V by 1 base and J by 7 bases, and 8 bases separated the two germline ends. The germline V gene encodes CDR1 MRHNA and CDR2 SNTAGT. This CDR3 region has 14 residues.